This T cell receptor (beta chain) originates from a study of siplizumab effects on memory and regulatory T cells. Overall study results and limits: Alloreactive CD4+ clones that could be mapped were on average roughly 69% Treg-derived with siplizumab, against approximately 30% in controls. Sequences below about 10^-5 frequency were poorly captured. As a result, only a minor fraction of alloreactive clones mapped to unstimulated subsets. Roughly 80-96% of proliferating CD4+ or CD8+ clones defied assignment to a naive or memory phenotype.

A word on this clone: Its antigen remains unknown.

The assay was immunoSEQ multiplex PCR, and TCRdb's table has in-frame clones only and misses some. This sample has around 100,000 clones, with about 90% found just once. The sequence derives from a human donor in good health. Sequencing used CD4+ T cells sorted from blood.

Here the CDR3 reads CASRWSGAQETQYF. The DNA for the CDR3 is TGTGCCAGCAGATGGAGCGGGGCACAAGAGACCCAGTACTTC. The chain uses TRBV7-8 and TRBJ2-5; 7 nucleotides agree with TRBD2. This CDR3 has 14 amino acids. In germline, CDR1 is SGHVS, CDR2 FQNEAQ. V lost 6 bases, J lost 2 bases, and 6 bases stayed unmatched.